This record covers a single T cell receptor beta chain. Its antigen is unidentified. These data are taken from a study of T cell responses to AZD1222 COVID-19 vaccine. The assay was immunoSEQ multiplex PCR, and TCRdb's table has in-frame clones only and misses some. The profile shows approximately 60,000 clones, approximately 85% of them singletons. The CDR3 is made up of 15 amino acids. With 3 bases removed from V and 4 bases from J, the gap between germline ends came to 12 bases. From germline, CDR1 is LGHDT and CDR2 YNNKEL (reference sequence). Study results and limitations: The sample set comprised mostly white British donors with more females, and clonal diversity was possibly underestimated. The number of AZD1222 recipients seropositive at baseline was only 6 or 7. Scientists sampled the repertoires only once the peak T cell response had passed. With dominance at 160-218 and 743-854, vaccine-associated CD4 TCRs spanned spike.

The rearrangement joins TRBV3-1 (or the pseudogene TRBV3-2) to TRBJ2-2; TRBD1 or TRBD2 may be the D gene (6 bases each). The sequencing here drew on peripheral blood, taken on day 0 of MenACWY control vaccination. This TCR was recovered from an adult in good health. Here the CDR3 DNA reads TGTGCCAGCAGCCATACGGGGGCTCGCACCGGGGAGCTGTTTTTT. It codes for CASSHTGARTGELFF.